The 27 T cell receptor beta chains given below trace back to one sample, sequenced in a study of blood T cell repertoires in COVID-19. Measured with immunoSEQ multiplex PCR; TCRdb has only the in-frame clones, and not every one. This sample has 150,000 to 200,000 clones, with about 84% found just once. Sequencing used PBMCs or T cells enriched from blood (not recorded which). These receptors came from a man aged 40-49 years who had recovered from COVID-19.

The rearrangement links TRBV6-4 to TRBJ1-4; 11 bases align to TRBD1. The CDR3 is 14 amino acids. Germline CDR1 and CDR2: MRHNA and SNTAGT. V trimming: 7 bases; J trimming: 7 bases; junction bases outside the gene matches: 5. Here the CDR3 reads CASTRTGGGEKLFF. CDR3 DNA sequence: TGTGCCAGCACTAGGACAGGGGGCGGTGAAAAACTGTTTTTT.

This sequence joins TRBV1 and TRBJ1-4. TRBV1 is a pseudogene segment. The CDR3 totals 15 residues. As DNA, the CDR3 is TGCACCAGCAGCCAAAGGACAAGGGGAGGAGAAAAACTGTTTTTT. Residues: CTSSQRTRGGEKLFF.

This clone appeared a few times. The chain has TRBV19 and TRBJ1-1; unclear D gene. Between the trimmed V and J ends, which lost 3 bases and 1 base, there was a span of 9 bases. Germline V gene data show CDR1 as LNHDA and CDR2 as SQIVND (reference sequence). The CDR3 is 14 residues long. CDR3 in amino acids: CASSMGQKNTEAFF. CDR3 bases: TGTGCCAGTAGTATGGGCCAAAAGAACACTGAAGCTTTCTTT.

The rearrangement joins TRBV12-3 or TRBV12-4 to TRBJ1-2, with D possibly TRBD1 on 6 matching bases. V was shortened by 6 bases and J by 8 bases, with 16 bases between the two germline ends. The CDR3 sequence is 13 residues long. The CDR3: CASSPLGGLGYTF. CDR3 coding DNA: TGTGCCAGCAGCCCTCTGGGGGGGCTCGGCTACACCTTC.

This chain joins TRBV2 and TRBJ2-2; TRBD1 is a possible D gene (6 bases). The germline V gene has CDR1 SNHLY and CDR2 FYNNEI. Trimming pared 6 bases from V and 1 base from J, leaving 9 bases between. This CDR3 is built from 14 residues. The chain's CDR3 is CASRGQRNTGELFF. The CDR3 DNA reads TGTGCCAGCAGGGGACAAAGGAACACCGGGGAGCTGTTTTTT.

The CDR3: CASSRNAGALYGYTF. Written as DNA, the CDR3 is TGTGCCAGCAGCCGCAACGCAGGGGCTCTCTATGGCTACACCTTC. This chain connects TRBV14 to TRBJ1-2; tentative D call: TRBD1 (6 bases). The length of the CDR3 is 15 residues. CDR1 SGHDN and CDR2 FVKESK come from the germline V gene. With 4 bases removed from V and 4 bases from J, the gap between germline ends came to 16 bases.

The chain combines TRBV5-1 with TRBJ1-4, with 8 bases that match TRBD1. J gave up 8 bases and V 4 bases, and 7 bases lay outside the gene matches. The CDR3 consists of 14 residues. From germline, CDR1 is SGHRS and CDR2 YFSETQ. CDR3 nucleotides: TGCGCCAGCAGCCCGGACAGGGCTGGCGAAAAACTGTTTTTT. Amino acids: CASSPDRAGEKLFF.

The chain links TRBV5-1 to TRBJ1-1; D might be TRBD1 (6 bases). With 3 bases removed from V and 1 base from J, the gap between germline ends came to 7 bases. The V gene's germline CDR1 is SGHRS and CDR2 YFSETQ. The CDR3 runs to 13 residues. The CDR3 nucleotides read TGCGCCAGCAGCTCCAGGGGGAACACTGAAGCTTTCTTT. Amino acid sequence: CASSSRGNTEAFF.

This clone has more than one count but fewer than ten. The J gene is TRBJ1-2, the V gene TRBV7-2; possibly TRBD1 for D (5 bases). The V and J ends lost 5 bases and 0 bases respectively, with 7 bases between them. CDR1 SGHTA and CDR2 FQGNSA come from the germline V gene. CDR3 length equals 13 residues. The CDR3 region is CASSADTNYGYTF. The CDR3 DNA sequence: TGTGCCAGCAGCGCGGACACTAACTATGGCTACACCTTC.

V gene TRBV24-1 combines with J gene TRBJ1-1; perhaps TRBD1 as D (5 bases). Germline values: CDR1 KGHDR, CDR2 SFDVKD. V lost 7 bases and J 5 bases, leaving 13 bases between the germline ends. The CDR3 contains 13 residues. The CDR3 sequence is CATRNSGGTEAFF. The DNA for the CDR3 is TGTGCCACCAGGAACTCCGGGGGGACTGAAGCTTTCTTT.

V and J are TRBV7-7 and TRBJ2-5; TRBD1 aligns across 10 bases. J was trimmed by 5 bases and V by 5 bases; bases with no gene match: 11. CDR3 length equals 16 residues. Germline CDR1 SSHAT, CDR2 FNYEAQ (reference sequence). The CDR3: CASSEYGTGEGETQYF. DNA for the CDR3: TGTGCCAGCAGCGAGTATGGGACAGGGGAGGGGGAGACCCAGTACTTC.

This chain joins TRBV5-5 and TRBJ1-2; D is uncertain. CDR3 length equals 13 residues. The germline V gene has CDR1 SGHKS and CDR2 YYEKEE (reference sequence). The ends were cut back, 6 bases at V and 9 bases at J, with 18 bases in the middle. DNA of the CDR3: TGTGCCAGCAACCCAGGCGTCAATTCACGCTACACCTTC. Encoded protein: CASNPGVNSRYTF.

This rearrangement joins TRBV7-9 to TRBJ1-1; 8 nucleotides align to TRBD1. The length of the CDR3 is 14 residues. Losses at the gene ends were 8 bases for V and 2 bases for J; bases not matched to a gene: 7. In germline, CDR1 is SEHNR, CDR2 FQNEAQ (reference sequence). This CDR3 reads CASAIDRGNTEAFF. The CDR3 nucleotides read TGTGCCAGCGCTATTGACAGGGGAAACACTGAAGCTTTCTTT.

The chain couples TRBV5-4 to TRBJ1-6; the match to TRBD1 covers 7 bases. The V and J ends lost 2 bases and 5 bases, in that order; junction bases with no gene match: 4. This CDR3 has 15 residues. Germline loops: CDR1 SGHNT, CDR2 YYREEE (reference sequence). The CDR3 here is CASSFPGQNNSPLHF. The CDR3 DNA sequence: TGTGCCAGCAGCTTTCCGGGACAGAATAATTCACCCCTCCACTTT.

In this sample, this clone turned up a few times. The V and J genes are TRBV2 and TRBJ2-2; no clear D. The germline V and J ends were trimmed by 4 bases and 1 base, with 7 bases remaining between them. The CDR3 loop spans 14 amino acids. Germline lookup yields CDR1 SNHLY and CDR2 FYNNEI. The CDR3 is CASSVEMNTGELFF. In DNA form, the CDR3 reads TGTGCCAGCAGTGTTGAGATGAACACCGGGGAGCTGTTTTTT.

This clone was recorded only once. The chain links TRBV2 to TRBJ2-7, with TRBD1 matching over 8 bases. Germline values: CDR1 SNHLY, CDR2 FYNNEI. J gave up 4 bases and V 5 bases, and 7 bases lay outside the gene matches. The CDR3 has 14 residues. CDR3: CASSLGQGRYEQYF. In nucleotides, the CDR3 is TGTGCCAGCAGTTTAGGACAGGGACGATACGAGCAGTACTTC.

The chain combines TRBV21-1 with TRBJ1-1. TRBV21-1 is noted as a pseudogene. This CDR3 comprises 14 residues. The CDR3 region is CASGGDRPDPEAFF. CDR3 DNA sequence: TGTGCCAGCGGCGGAGACCGACCAGATCCTGAAGCTTTCTTT.

The chain combines TRBV10-3 with TRBJ2-4; 7 nucleotides line up with TRBD2. V trimming: 4 bases; J trimming: 1 base; junction bases outside the gene matches: 7. Germline CDR1 and CDR2: ENHRY and SYGVKD. The CDR3 runs to 16 residues. The CDR3 region has the DNA TGTGCCATCAGTGGGGGACCGCGGGGGGCCAAAAACATTCAGTACTTC. As protein: CAISGGPRGAKNIQYF.

The DNA for the CDR3 is TGTGCCAGCAGTCGGGACAGGGTTAATGGCTACACCTTC. This codes for CASSRDRVNGYTF. The rearrangement uses TRBV6-5 and TRBJ1-2; 9 bases are a match to TRBD1. The CDR3 has 13 residues. Germline trimming cut 5 bases from V and 6 bases from J; bases unmatched to any gene: 4. CDR1 and CDR2 (germline): MNHEY, SVGAGI.

CDR3 protein: CASSYTWRGGETQYF. In DNA form, the CDR3 reads TGTGCCAGCAGTTACACCTGGCGAGGAGGGGAGACCCAGTACTTC. V gene TRBV6-5 combines with J gene TRBJ2-5, with a possible D match to TRBD2 (6 bases). The CDR3 loop spans 15 amino acids. The germline gives CDR1 MNHEY, CDR2 SVGAGI. V lost 2 bases to trimming and J lost 5 bases, with 15 bases between them.

The chain links TRBV9 to TRBJ2-2, with 7 bases lining up with TRBD1. Trimming removed 4 bases from V and 0 bases from J; junction bases left unmatched: 6. The CDR3 runs to 16 residues. The germline gives CDR1 SGDLS, CDR2 YYNGEE. DNA for the CDR3: TGTGCCAGCAGCCTCACGGGGACAGCGAACACCGGGGAGCTGTTTTTT. Translating it yields CASSLTGTANTGELFF.

This clone appeared a single time. V is TRBV5-1 and J is TRBJ1-1; D perhaps matches TRBD1 (5 bases). This CDR3 comprises 16 residues. Deletions cut 4 bases from V and 6 bases from J, with 22 bases between. CDR1 is SGHRS and CDR2 is YFSETQ in the germline V gene. The CDR3 nucleotides read TGCGCCAGCAGCCGTGATCGGGGGTTGGTTAGGGCTGAAGCTTTCTTT. Protein sequence: CASSRDRGLVRAEAFF.

The CDR3 nucleotides read TGTGCCACCAGTGATGGACCCGGGACAGGGGCAGGTATGGGCTACACCTTC. It is translated as CATSDGPGTGAGMGYTF. The rearrangement uses TRBV24-1 and TRBJ1-2; 10 bases are shared with TRBD1. V shed 3 bases, J shed 8 bases, and the junction held 14 bases outside the gene matches. Germline V CDR1 and CDR2: KGHDR, SFDVKD. CDR3 length equals 17 residues.

This clone was detected only once. The rearrangement uses TRBV15 and TRBJ2-2; D may be TRBD1 (6 bases). The CDR3 length is 16 residues. Per the germline V gene, CDR1 is LNHNV and CDR2 is YYDKDF (reference sequence). Trimming pared 4 bases from V and 2 bases from J, leaving 14 bases between. The DNA of the CDR3 is TGTGCCACCAGCACACGATTCGGGACAAACACCGGGGAGCTGTTTTTT. Its translation: CATSTRFGTNTGELFF.

In this sample, this clone turned up once. This chain links TRBV2 with TRBJ2-7; 7 positions match TRBD1. There are 14 residues in the CDR3. V was clipped by 7 bases and J by 4 bases; unmatched bases: 10. The V gene's germline CDR1 is SNHLY and CDR2 FYNNEI. CDR3 DNA: TGTGCCAGCACCGAGGACAGGTTTCAGTACGAGCAGTACGTC. Its protein product is CASTEDRFQYEQYV.

This clone was picked up a small number of times. The chain carries TRBV10-3 and TRBJ2-3, with TRBD1 matching over 10 bases. Germline V gives CDR1 ENHRY, CDR2 SYGVKD. V lost 11 bases and J lost 3; bases outside the gene matches: 8. The CDR3 loop spans 14 amino acids. CDR3 loop: CASRQGAQTDTQYF. For the CDR3, the DNA is TGTGCCTCCCGACAGGGGGCGCAAACAGATACGCAGTATTTT.

This chain links TRBV6-5 with TRBJ2-2; D perhaps matches TRBD2 (5 bases). V lost 7 bases to trimming and J lost 7 bases, with 16 bases between them. There are 14 residues in the CDR3. Per the germline V gene, CDR1 is MNHEY and CDR2 is SVGAGI. In DNA, the CDR3 is TGTGCCAGCAACCCCGGACTGGGAAACGGGGAGCTGTTTTTT. Amino acid sequence: CASNPGLGNGELFF.